A selection of T cell receptor beta chains follows, all from one sample in a study of CD8 T cells in Susac syndrome. TCRdb processed the immunoSEQ multiplex PCR reads anew with MiXCR; each CDR3 protein has one entry. The sample records around 150,000 distinct CDR3 sequences, over 90% being singletons. The sample comprised CD8+ T cells from PBMCs. Receptors originate from a human donor with Susac syndrome. CDR3s include the opening cysteine and the closing phenylalanine or tryptophan. Each record gives: V gene, D gene, CDR3 protein. The D gene is left open where the match is weak.

V gene: TRBV7-9
D gene: NA
CDR3 protein: CASSRGRPSQFF

V gene: TRBV13
D gene: TRBD2
CDR3 protein: CASSFGLAGDNEQFF

V gene: TRBV28
D gene: NA
CDR3 protein: CASSRRTDTQYF

V gene: TRBV14
D gene: NA
CDR3 protein: CASSLTRSHTYEQYF

V gene: TRBV11-2
D gene: TRBD2
CDR3 protein: CASSFFPPGGKNEQFF

V gene: TRBV19
D gene: TRBD2
CDR3 protein: CASSSPGGTEQFF

V gene: TRBV27
D gene: NA
CDR3 protein: CASRTQGGQETQYF

V gene: TRBV12-3/TRBV12-4
D gene: NA
CDR3 protein: CASSFPSKETQYF

V gene: TRBV12-3/TRBV12-4
D gene: NA
CDR3 protein: CASSSQASGPLGEQYF

V gene: TRBV9
D gene: NA
CDR3 protein: CASSVVGREQFF

V gene: TRBV11-2
D gene: NA
CDR3 protein: CASSFLEEHEQYF

V gene: TRBV28
D gene: TRBD2
CDR3 protein: CASSGTSGVQETQYF

V gene: TRBV9
D gene: NA
CDR3 protein: CASSPRFSYEQYF

V gene: TRBV27
D gene: TRBD1
CDR3 protein: CASRINPGTGYEQYF

V gene: TRBV7-9
D gene: NA
CDR3 protein: CASTSVGTELFF

V gene: TRBV9
D gene: TRBD2
CDR3 protein: CASNGPKREGLTDEQFF

V gene: TRBV18
D gene: NA
CDR3 protein: CASSLSRQTESEKLFF

V gene: TRBV4-1
D gene: NA
CDR3 protein: CASSQEEWGEQYF

V gene: TRBV20-1
D gene: NA
CDR3 protein: CSGVRDEQFF

V gene: TRBV4-1
D gene: TRBD1
CDR3 protein: CASSPGQGASTEAFF

V gene: TRBV29-1
D gene: NA
CDR3 protein: CSVIPSVGSYNEQFF

V gene: TRBV12-3/TRBV12-4
D gene: TRBD2
CDR3 protein: CASSFLGLGERDEQYF

V gene: TRBV11-2
D gene: TRBD1
CDR3 protein: CASSSTGVYGYTF

V gene: TRBV19
D gene: NA
CDR3 protein: CASSIGPPGGHETQYF

V gene: TRBV6-5
D gene: NA
CDR3 protein: CASSYGAGVPAFF

V gene: TRBV5-4
D gene: NA
CDR3 protein: CASSSRNEQFF

V gene: TRBV3-1
D gene: NA
CDR3 protein: CASSQADRTGELFF

V gene: TRBV20-1
D gene: NA
CDR3 protein: CSPLLARDTQYF

V gene: TRBV6-5
D gene: NA
CDR3 protein: CASSYSSDMNTEAFF

V gene: TRBV30
D gene: NA
CDR3 protein: CAWTPGAGDSYRQETQYF

V gene: TRBV2
D gene: TRBD1
CDR3 protein: CASSGTATQYF

V gene: TRBV5-1
D gene: NA
CDR3 protein: CASSWGSDYEQYF

V gene: TRBV29-1
D gene: NA
CDR3 protein: CSVEDRRRDEYEQYF

V gene: TRBV18
D gene: NA
CDR3 protein: CASSPSFDEQFF

V gene: TRBV5-6
D gene: NA
CDR3 protein: CASSQRGSGTYEQYF

V gene: TRBV14
D gene: TRBD2
CDR3 protein: CASSRSGRIELYNEQFF

V gene: TRBV18
D gene: TRBD2
CDR3 protein: CASSPGPGLLDEQYF

V gene: TRBV30
D gene: NA
CDR3 protein: CAWSVHGDEAFF

V gene: TRBV12-3/TRBV12-4
D gene: NA
CDR3 protein: CASSPGSNTGELFF

V gene: TRBV5-6
D gene: TRBD2
CDR3 protein: CASRPAGLADYNEQFF